The next 32 T cell receptor beta chains were all read from a single sample in a study of spatial heterogeneity in lung cancer. Each CDR3 protein is one row after TCRdb ran MiXCR on the 5' RACE reads. The table lists some 83,000 distinct CDR3 sequences, approximately 8.1% of them singletons, with about 7% in the top ten. Noted time point: sample taken at primary tumor resection. The sample here was PBMCs, taken at surgery. These receptors originate from a male donor with early-stage non-small cell lung cancer.

Concerning this clonotype: A much bigger clone sits one base away, suggesting this may be a read error. The V gene is TRBV7-2, the J gene TRBJ2-1; D is unresolved. The CDR3 has 17 amino acids. The ends were cut back, 5 bases at V and 1 base at J, with 18 bases in the middle. From germline, CDR1 is SGHTA and CDR2 FQGNSA. The CDR3 sequence is CASSLAVGKISYNEQFF. The CDR3 region has the DNA TGTGCCAGCAGCCTTGCGGTGGGTAAGATTTCCTACAATGAGCAGTTCTTC.

This clonotype was recorded at least ten times. The genes are TRBV7-6 and TRBJ2-7; D gene uncertain. The germline gives CDR1 SGHVS, CDR2 FNYEAQ. V lost 0 bases to trimming and J lost 3 bases, with 9 bases between them. The CDR3 runs 14 residues. This CDR3 reads CASSLAMAGYEQYF. DNA of the CDR3: TGTGCCAGCAGCTTAGCTATGGCTGGCTACGAGCAGTACTTC.

This chain joins TRBV28 and TRBJ2-7; possibly TRBD1 or TRBD2 for D (5 bases each). V lost 0 bases to trimming and J lost 6 bases, with 6 bases between them. The CDR3 spans 12 residues. CDR1 is MDHEN and CDR2 is SYDVKM in the germline V gene. CDR3 protein: CASSLWGPEQYF. The CDR3 DNA follows: TGTGCCAGCAGTTTATGGGGACCCGAGCAGTACTTC.

The J gene is TRBJ1-1, the V gene TRBV12-3 or TRBV12-4; D is perhaps TRBD1 (5 bases). The CDR3 is made up of 16 amino acids. V was pared by 0 bases and J by 6 bases, with 17 bases between. CDR3 coding DNA: TGTGCCAGCAGTTTAGCGGGGGGGGAAGGAATCGCTGAAGCTTTCTTT. Its protein is CASSLAGGEGIAEAFF.

This clonotype was seen a few times. DNA of the CDR3: TGCAGCGGGGGGGTAGCGGGAGGTTACAATGAGCAGTTCTTC. It translates to CSGGVAGGYNEQFF. V is TRBV29-1 and J is TRBJ2-1, with 10 bases lining up with TRBD2. Germline loops: CDR1 SQVTM, CDR2 ANQGSEA. This CDR3 contains 14 residues. Trimming took 7 bases from V and 4 from J; bases not matched to a gene: 7.

This clonotype was counted at least ten times. V is TRBV19 and J is TRBJ2-7, with D possibly matching TRBD2 (6 bases). V dropped 6 bases and J dropped 0 bases, with 15 bases sitting between them. CDR1 and CDR2 (germline): LNHDA, SQIVND (reference sequence). The CDR3 has 15 amino acids. The CDR3 reads CASSAGSGASYEQYF. CDR3 DNA sequence: TGTGCCAGTAGCGCCGGATCGGGAGCCTCCTACGAGCAGTACTTC.

The sample holds many counts of this clonotype. The chain uses TRBV12-5 and TRBJ1-5; D call uncertain. V dropped 4 bases and J dropped 11 bases, with 9 bases sitting between them. This CDR3 is 11 amino acids long. Germline V gene data show CDR1 as LGHNT and CDR2 as FRNRAP. The CDR3 spells CASGSLGAQHF. CDR3 nucleotide sequence: TGTGCTAGTGGTTCCCTTGGGGCCCAGCATTTT.

Only a few counts were recorded for this clonotype. The chain is built from TRBV12-3 or TRBV12-4 and TRBJ2-7, with TRBD1 matching 7 bases. Trimming at V came to 5 bases and at J to 2 bases, leaving 12 bases not matched to a gene. The CDR3 is made up of 16 amino acids. This chain's CDR3 is CASSLPRDRGAYEQYF. The CDR3 DNA sequence: TGTGCCAGCAGTCTTCCCCGGGACAGAGGCGCCTACGAGCAGTACTTC.

In its sample, this clonotype was seen many times. The rearrangement joins TRBV25-1 to TRBJ2-2; a possible D gene is TRBD2 (6 bases). Germline values: CDR1 MGHDK, CDR2 SYGVNS. The CDR3 extends over 14 amino acids. V dropped 7 bases and J dropped 2 bases, with 11 bases sitting between them. The CDR3 spells CASMRDLNTGELFF. CDR3 coding DNA: TGTGCCAGCATGCGGGACTTAAACACCGGGGAGCTGTTTTTT.

V is TRBV12-3 or TRBV12-4 and J is TRBJ1-2; no definite D call. This CDR3 region has 13 residues. The germline V and J ends were trimmed by 3 bases and 6 bases, with 11 bases remaining between them. CDR3 loop: CASSFAGPDGYTF. The CDR3 DNA reads as TGTGCCAGCAGTTTTGCGGGCCCTGATGGCTACACCTTC.

V gene TRBV12-3 or TRBV12-4 combines with J gene TRBJ1-1; D might be TRBD1 (5 bases). Trimming took off 6 bases at V and 6 bases at J, with 14 bases between the two ends. This CDR3 region has 13 residues. Here the CDR3 reads CASSPFRGAEAFF. DNA for the CDR3: TGTGCCAGCAGCCCCTTTAGGGGCGCTGAAGCTTTCTTT.

This clonotype was detected ten times or more. V usage is TRBV29-1 and J usage is TRBJ2-7; D perhaps matches TRBD1 (7 bases). With 8 bases removed from V and 9 bases from J, the gap between germline ends came to 17 bases. The CDR3 totals 11 residues. Germline-derived CDR1 and CDR2 are SQVTM and ANQGSEA. DNA for the CDR3: TGCAGCTACCAGGGGGGATCAGGGCAGTACTTC. It is translated as CSYQGGSGQYF.

This clonotype appeared many times. The chain combines TRBV18 with TRBJ1-1, with D maybe TRBD1 (6 bases). CDR3 length: 17 residues. CDR1 and CDR2 from the germline V gene are KGHSH and LQKENI. V dropped 3 bases and J dropped 2 bases, with 19 bases sitting between them. This CDR3 is CASSPILWTVPNTEAFF. DNA of the CDR3: TGTGCCAGCTCACCCATACTATGGACAGTCCCAAACACTGAAGCTTTCTTT.

J is TRBJ2-7 and V is TRBV7-9, with TRBD1 identical over 7 bases. CDR3 length: 12 amino acids. V shed 5 bases and J 7 bases; nucleotides not matched to a gene: 5. Germline V gene sequence: CDR1 SEHNR, CDR2 FQNEAQ (reference sequence). The DNA of the CDR3 is TGTGCCAGCAGCATACAGGGGACGGAGCAGTACTTC. This translates into CASSIQGTEQYF.

The chain has TRBV5-1 and TRBJ2-4; the D gene is possibly TRBD2 (5 bases). This CDR3 has 14 amino acids. Germline CDR1 and CDR2: SGHRS and YFSETQ. The V gene lost 3 bases and the J gene lost 1 base, with 8 bases spanning the gap. The CDR3 sequence: CASSSDLAKNIQYF. CDR3 coding DNA: TGCGCCAGCAGCTCGGACTTGGCCAAAAACATTCAGTACTTC.

This chain uses TRBV5-1 with TRBJ2-7; TRBD2 is a possible D gene (6 bases). The ends were cut back, 0 bases at V and 3 bases at J, with 13 bases in the middle. CDR3 size: 15 residues. Germline values: CDR1 SGHRS, CDR2 YFSETQ. CDR3 DNA: TGCGCCAGCAGCTTGGCGGGCGGGACGGGCTACGAGCAGTACTTC. Translated: CASSLAGGTGYEQYF.

This clonotype was detected many times. The chain couples TRBV28 to TRBJ1-5, with D maybe TRBD1 (6 bases). This CDR3 region has 16 residues. Germline V CDR1 and CDR2: MDHEN, SYDVKM. V lost 7 bases and J 2 bases, leaving 18 bases between the germline ends. The CDR3 sequence: CASIGRGARGNQPQHF. CDR3 DNA sequence: TGTGCCAGCATAGGTCGGGGGGCGCGAGGCAATCAGCCCCAGCATTTT. Variable domain in full (rest from reference TRBV28 and TRBJ1-5): DVKVTQSSRYLVKRTGEKVFLECVQDMDHENMFWYRQDPGLGLRLIYFSYDVKMKEKGDIPEGYSVSREKKERFSLILESASTNQTSMYLCASIGRGARGNQPQHFGDGTRLSIL.

This clonotype was seen at least ten times. The chain is built from TRBV18 and TRBJ1-1; the D is unclear. The germline gives CDR1 KGHSH, CDR2 LQKENI. This CDR3 has 13 amino acids. Between the trimmed V and J ends, which lost 2 bases and 1 base, there was a span of 5 bases. CDR3 coding DNA: TGTGCCAGCTCACCAAAGGCGAACACTGAAGCTTTCTTT. Translating gives CASSPKANTEAFF.

This clonotype showed up many times. The CDR3 here is CSVSTGARLDYGYTF. The CDR3 coding sequence is TGCAGCGTGTCCACAGGGGCGAGACTTGACTATGGCTACACCTTC. V and J are TRBV29-1 and TRBJ1-2; 7 bases fit TRBD1. The CDR3 totals 15 residues. J lost 3 bases, V lost 6 bases, and 13 bases had no gene match. From germline, CDR1 is SQVTM and CDR2 ANQGSEA.

This clonotype was found many times. This sequence joins TRBV5-1 and TRBJ2-7; unclear D gene. Germline V gene lookup returns CDR1 SGHRS and CDR2 YFSETQ. V lost 0 bases and J 1 base, leaving 11 bases between the germline ends. This CDR3 has 15 amino acids. CDR3 loop: CASSLGDNDSYEQYF. The CDR3 DNA follows: TGCGCCAGCAGCTTGGGGGATAACGATTCCTACGAGCAGTACTTC.

In its sample, this clonotype was seen a few times. The chain links TRBV10-3 to TRBJ1-1, with D perhaps matching TRBD1 (5 bases). The CDR3 loop spans 14 amino acids. Germline assignment: CDR1 ENHRY and CDR2 SYGVKD. Trimming removed 4 bases at V and 4 bases at J, with 13 bases between. The CDR3 DNA is TGTGCCATCAGTGTTTTGGGGGAGTCCACTGAAGCTTTCTTT. This encodes CAISVLGESTEAFF.

The chain employs TRBV6-5 and TRBJ1-1; unclear D gene. This CDR3 spans 14 amino acids. CDR1 and CDR2 from the germline V gene are MNHEY and SVGAGI. Trimming removed 4 bases at V and 0 bases at J, with 9 bases between. The CDR3 sequence is CASSSRRMNTEAFF. CDR3 nucleotides: TGTGCCAGCAGTTCCCGACGAATGAACACTGAAGCTTTCTTT.

Ten or more counts support this clonotype. This rearrangement joins TRBV27 to TRBJ2-6, with TRBD1 as a possible D gene (6 bases). The CDR3 sequence is 17 residues long. Trimming left V 5 bases short and J 0 bases short, with 14 bases between. CDR1 MNHEY and CDR2 SMNVEV come from the germline V gene (reference sequence). CDR3 bases: TGTGCCAGCAGTCCCCCGGGACAATTCTCTGGGGCCAACGTCCTGACTTTC. Amino acid sequence: CASSPPGQFSGANVLTF.

This clonotype was recorded many times. The DNA for the CDR3 is TGTGCCAGCAGCCAAGATTGGATGAACACTGAAGCTTTCTTT. Its translation: CASSQDWMNTEAFF. The chain employs TRBV3-1 and TRBJ1-1; no clear D. Germline V CDR1 and CDR2: LGHDT, YNNKEL (reference sequence). The CDR3 sequence is 14 residues long. V lost 0 bases, J lost 0 bases, and 5 bases lay in between.

This clonotype has a count of ten or more. This rearrangement joins TRBV18 to TRBJ2-7, with TRBD1 identical over 12 bases. Germline-derived CDR1 and CDR2 are KGHSH and LQKENI. The CDR3 runs to 15 residues. V dropped 6 bases and J dropped 5; count of bases not matched to a gene: 8. CDR3: CASSQGTGGLDEQYF. CDR3 DNA: TGTGCCAGCTCGCAAGGGACAGGGGGCTTGGACGAGCAGTACTTC.

This clonotype was counted at least ten times. This chain links TRBV6-1 with TRBJ2-3, with D unresolved. Germline V gene sequence: CDR1 MNHNS, CDR2 SASEGT. The CDR3 is made up of 17 amino acids. Trimming removed 3 bases from V and 0 bases from J, with 16 bases in between. CDR3 sequence: CASSEMTGEPSTDTQYF. The CDR3 bases are TGTGCCAGCAGTGAGATGACTGGCGAACCAAGCACAGATACGCAGTATTTT.

This clonotype has more than one count but fewer than ten. The chain carries TRBV5-1 and TRBJ2-5; D is uncertain. Germline CDR1 SGHRS, CDR2 YFSETQ. V was trimmed by 0 bases and J by 6 bases, leaving 15 bases between them. CDR3 size: 15 residues. The DNA for the CDR3 is TGCGCCAGCAGCTTGGACCGACCCGCGTTACAGACCCAGTACTTC. Its translation: CASSLDRPALQTQYF.

The chain links TRBV5-5 to TRBJ1-6, with D possibly TRBD1 on 5 matching bases. Trimming took 2 bases from V and 7 from J, leaving 13 bases between them. CDR1 is SGHKS and CDR2 is YYEKEE in the germline V gene (reference sequence). CDR3 size: 15 residues. CDR3 nucleotides: TGTGCCAGCAGCTTTACAGGCCTGGGGAATTCACCCCTCCACTTT. This codes for CASSFTGLGNSPLHF.

The V call is TRBV28, the J call TRBJ2-1; 7 nucleotides agree with TRBD1. This CDR3 contains 16 residues. Trimming at V came to 1 base and at J to 12 bases, leaving 15 bases not matched to a gene. CDR1 is MDHEN, CDR2 SYDVKM, per germline. CDR3 residues: CASSLSITGVLGWQFF. CDR3 DNA: TGTGCCAGCAGTTTATCCATAACAGGGGTCCTCGGATGGCAGTTCTTC.

In this sample, this clonotype turned up a few times. V usage is TRBV29-1 and J usage is TRBJ1-5, with 8 bases lining up with TRBD1. The germline V gene has CDR1 SQVTM and CDR2 ANQGSEA. The CDR3 is made up of 12 amino acids. The V and J ends lost 6 bases and 5 bases, in that order; junction bases with no gene match: 3. The CDR3 DNA follows: TGCAGCGTCATGACAGGGGATCAGCCCCAGCATTTT. This translates into CSVMTGDQPQHF.

As to this clonotype: This may be a read error: a much more frequent sequence differs by one nucleotide. The gene calls are TRBV3-1 and TRBJ1-4; 7 bases are shared with TRBD1. Germline-derived CDR1 and CDR2 are LGHDT and YNNKEL (reference sequence). The CDR3 totals 15 residues. J was trimmed by 7 bases and V by 5 bases; bases with no gene match: 10. This CDR3 reads CASSTGGTAIEKLFF. CDR3 sequence (DNA): TGTGCCAGCAGCACCGGGGGGACAGCAATTGAAAAACTGTTTTTT.

This clonotype showed up many times. The gene calls are TRBV5-1 and TRBJ1-1; a weak D match, TRBD1 (6 bases). Germline lookup yields CDR1 SGHRS and CDR2 YFSETQ. The CDR3 loop spans 14 amino acids. V lost 4 bases and J lost 3, with 13 bases in between. CDR3 in amino acids: CASSRTGFDTEAFF. The CDR3 coding sequence is TGCGCCAGCAGCCGTACAGGGTTTGACACTGAAGCTTTCTTT.